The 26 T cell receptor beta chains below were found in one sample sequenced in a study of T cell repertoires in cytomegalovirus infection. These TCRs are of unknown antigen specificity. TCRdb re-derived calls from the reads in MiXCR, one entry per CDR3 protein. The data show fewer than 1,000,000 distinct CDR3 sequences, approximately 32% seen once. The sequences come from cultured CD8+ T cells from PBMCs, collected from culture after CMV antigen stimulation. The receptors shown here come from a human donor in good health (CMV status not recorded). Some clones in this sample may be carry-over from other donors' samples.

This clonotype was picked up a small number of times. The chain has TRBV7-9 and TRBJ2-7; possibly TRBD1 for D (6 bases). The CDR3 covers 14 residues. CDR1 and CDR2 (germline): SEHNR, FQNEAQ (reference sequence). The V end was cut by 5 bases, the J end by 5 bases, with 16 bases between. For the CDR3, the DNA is TGTGCCAGCAGCGTACAGGGCCCGCTGAACGAGCAGTACTTC. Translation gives CASSVQGPLNEQYF.

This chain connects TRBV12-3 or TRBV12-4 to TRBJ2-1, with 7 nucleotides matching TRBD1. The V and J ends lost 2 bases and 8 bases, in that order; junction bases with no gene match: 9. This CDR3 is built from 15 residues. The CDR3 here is CASSLPGQPRDEQFF. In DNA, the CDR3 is TGTGCCAGCAGTTTACCGGGACAGCCACGGGATGAGCAGTTCTTC.

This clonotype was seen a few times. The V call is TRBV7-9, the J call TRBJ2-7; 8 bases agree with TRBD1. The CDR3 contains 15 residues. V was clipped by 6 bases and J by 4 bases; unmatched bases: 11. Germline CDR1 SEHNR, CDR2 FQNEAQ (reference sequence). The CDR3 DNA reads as TGTGCCAGCAGTTCGACCCGGGACAGGATGTACGAGCAGTACTTC. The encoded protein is CASSSTRDRMYEQYF.

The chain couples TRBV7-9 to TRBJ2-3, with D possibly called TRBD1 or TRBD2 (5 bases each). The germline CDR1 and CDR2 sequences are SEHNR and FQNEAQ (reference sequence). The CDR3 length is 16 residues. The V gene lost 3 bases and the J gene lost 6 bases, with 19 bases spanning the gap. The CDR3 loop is CASSLLVGVLRDTQYF. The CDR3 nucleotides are TGTGCCAGCAGCTTGCTCGTGGGGGTCCTCAGGGATACGCAGTATTTT.

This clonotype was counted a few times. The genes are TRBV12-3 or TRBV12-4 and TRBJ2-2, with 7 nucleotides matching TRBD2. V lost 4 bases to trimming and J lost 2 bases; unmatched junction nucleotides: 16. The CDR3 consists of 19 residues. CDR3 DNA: TGTGCCAGCAGTTCTTACCCCTTTACAGCGGGGCTTAACACCGGGGAGCTGTTTTTT. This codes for CASSSYPFTAGLNTGELFF.

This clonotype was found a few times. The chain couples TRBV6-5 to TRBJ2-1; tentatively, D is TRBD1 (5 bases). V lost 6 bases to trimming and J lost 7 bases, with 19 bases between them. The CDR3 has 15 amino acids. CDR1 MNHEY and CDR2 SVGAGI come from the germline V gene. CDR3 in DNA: TGTGCCAGCAGCCCCCAGCCAACAGGCCAGAATGAGCAGTTCTTC. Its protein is CASSPQPTGQNEQFF.

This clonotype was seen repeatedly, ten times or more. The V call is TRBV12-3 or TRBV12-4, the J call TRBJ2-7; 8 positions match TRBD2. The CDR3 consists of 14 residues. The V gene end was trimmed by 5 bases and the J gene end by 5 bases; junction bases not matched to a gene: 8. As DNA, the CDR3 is TGTGCCAGCAGTCCCGTAGCGGGGCAGAACGAGCAGTACTTC. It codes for CASSPVAGQNEQYF.

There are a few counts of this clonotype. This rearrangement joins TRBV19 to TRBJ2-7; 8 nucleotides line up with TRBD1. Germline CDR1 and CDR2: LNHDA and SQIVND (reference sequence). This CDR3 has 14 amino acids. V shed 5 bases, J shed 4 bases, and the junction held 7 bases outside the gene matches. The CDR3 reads CASSASDRDYEQYF. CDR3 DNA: TGTGCCAGTAGTGCATCGGACAGGGATTACGAGCAGTACTTC.

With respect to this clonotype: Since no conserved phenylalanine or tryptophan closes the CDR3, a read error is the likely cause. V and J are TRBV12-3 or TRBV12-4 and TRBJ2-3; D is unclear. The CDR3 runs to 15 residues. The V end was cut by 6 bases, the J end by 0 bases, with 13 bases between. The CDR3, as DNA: TGTGCCAGCAGGCAGCTGACCCCTAGCACAGATACGCAGTATTAT. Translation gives CASRQLTPSTDTQYY.

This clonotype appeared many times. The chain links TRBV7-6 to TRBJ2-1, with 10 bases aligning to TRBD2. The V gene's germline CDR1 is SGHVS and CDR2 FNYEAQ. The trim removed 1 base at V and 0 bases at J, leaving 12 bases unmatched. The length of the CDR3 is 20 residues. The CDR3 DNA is TGTGCCAGCAGCTTAGTAGCGGGGGGTCAGCTCACCGCCTCCTACAATGAGCAGTTCTTC. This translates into CASSLVAGGQLTASYNEQFF.

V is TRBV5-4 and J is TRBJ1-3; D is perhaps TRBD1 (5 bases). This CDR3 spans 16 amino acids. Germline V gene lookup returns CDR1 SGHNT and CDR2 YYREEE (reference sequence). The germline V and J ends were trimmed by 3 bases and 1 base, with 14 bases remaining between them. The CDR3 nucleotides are TGTGCCAGCAGCTCCCCGGGACCGCCATCTGGAAACACCATATATTTT. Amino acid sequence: CASSSPGPPSGNTIYF.

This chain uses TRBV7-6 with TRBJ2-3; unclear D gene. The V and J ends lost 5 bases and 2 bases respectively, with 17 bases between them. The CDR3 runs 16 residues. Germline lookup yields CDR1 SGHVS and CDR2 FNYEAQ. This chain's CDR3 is CASSPSDGPSTDTQYF. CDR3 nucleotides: TGTGCCAGCAGCCCTTCCGACGGGCCCTCCACAGATACGCAGTATTTT. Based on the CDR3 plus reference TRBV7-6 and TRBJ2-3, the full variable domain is GAGVSQSPRYKVTKRGQDVALRCDPISGHVSLYWYRQALGQGPEFLTYFNYEAQQDKSGLPNDRFSAERPEGSISTLTIQRTEQRDSAMYRCASSPSDGPSTDTQYFGPGTRLTVL.

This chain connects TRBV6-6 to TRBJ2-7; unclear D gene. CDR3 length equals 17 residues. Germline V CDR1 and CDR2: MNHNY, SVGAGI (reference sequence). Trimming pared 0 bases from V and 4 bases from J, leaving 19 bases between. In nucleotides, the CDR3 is TGTGCCAGCAGTTACTCGAATCAAATGTCTCAGGATTACGAGCAGTACGTC. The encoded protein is CASSYSNQMSQDYEQYV.

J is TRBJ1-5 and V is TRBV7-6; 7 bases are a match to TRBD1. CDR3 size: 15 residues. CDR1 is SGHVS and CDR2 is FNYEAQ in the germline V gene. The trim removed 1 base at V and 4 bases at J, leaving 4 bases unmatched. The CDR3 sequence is CASSLGRQGNQPQHF. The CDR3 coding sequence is TGTGCCAGCAGCTTAGGAAGACAGGGAAATCAGCCCCAGCATTTT.

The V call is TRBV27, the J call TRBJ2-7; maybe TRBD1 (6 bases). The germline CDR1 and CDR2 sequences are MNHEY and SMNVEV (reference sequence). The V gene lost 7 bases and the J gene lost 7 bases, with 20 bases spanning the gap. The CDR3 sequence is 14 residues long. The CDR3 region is CASNIRGPGYEQYF. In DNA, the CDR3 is TGTGCCAGCAACATCAGGGGCCCGGGATATGAGCAGTACTTC.

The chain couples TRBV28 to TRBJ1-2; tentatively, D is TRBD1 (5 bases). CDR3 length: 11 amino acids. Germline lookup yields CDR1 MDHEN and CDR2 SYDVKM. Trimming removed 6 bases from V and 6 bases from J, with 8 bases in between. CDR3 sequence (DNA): TGTGCCAGCAGACAGGCCCATGGCTACACCTTC. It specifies CASRQAHGYTF.

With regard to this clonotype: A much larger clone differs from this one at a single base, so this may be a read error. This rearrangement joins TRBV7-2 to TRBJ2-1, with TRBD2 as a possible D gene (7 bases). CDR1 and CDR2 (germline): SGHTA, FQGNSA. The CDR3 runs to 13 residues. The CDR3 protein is CVSSFLEGGKQFF. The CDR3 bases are TGTGTCAGCAGCTTTCTGGAGGGGGGGAAGCAGTTCTTC. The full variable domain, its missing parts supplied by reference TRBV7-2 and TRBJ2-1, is GAGVSQSPSNKVTEKGKDVELRCDPISGHTALYWYRQSLGQGLEFLIYFQGNSAPDKSGLPSDRFSAERTGGSVSTLTIQRTQQEDSAVYLCVSSFLEGGKQFFGPGTRLTVL.

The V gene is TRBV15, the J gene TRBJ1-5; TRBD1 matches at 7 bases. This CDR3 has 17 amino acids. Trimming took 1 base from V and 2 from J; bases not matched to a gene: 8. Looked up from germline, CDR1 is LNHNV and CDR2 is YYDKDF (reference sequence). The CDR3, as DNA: TGTGCCACCAGCAGAGTGGGCAGGGGGTCGGGCAATCAGCCCCAGCATTTT. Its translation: CATSRVGRGSGNQPQHF.

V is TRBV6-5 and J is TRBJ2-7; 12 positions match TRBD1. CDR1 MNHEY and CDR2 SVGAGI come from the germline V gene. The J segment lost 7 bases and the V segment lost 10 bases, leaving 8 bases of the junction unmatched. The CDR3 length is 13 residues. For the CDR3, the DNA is TGTGCCACCCGGGACAGGGGGCTTTTTGAGCAGTACGTC. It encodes CATRDRGLFEQYV.

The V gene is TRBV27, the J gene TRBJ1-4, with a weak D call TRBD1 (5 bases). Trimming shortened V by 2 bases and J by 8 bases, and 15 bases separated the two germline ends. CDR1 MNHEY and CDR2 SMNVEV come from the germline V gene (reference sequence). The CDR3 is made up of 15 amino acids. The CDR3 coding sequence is TGTGCCAGCAGTTTACGCGGACACCAAAGGGAAAAACTGTTTTTT. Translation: CASSLRGHQREKLFF.

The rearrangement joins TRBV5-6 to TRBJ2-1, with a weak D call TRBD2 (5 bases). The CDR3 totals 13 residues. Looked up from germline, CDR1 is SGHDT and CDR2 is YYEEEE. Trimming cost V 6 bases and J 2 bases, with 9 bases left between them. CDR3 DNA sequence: TGTGCCAGCATGTCCGGGACCTACAATGAGCAGTTCTTC. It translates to CASMSGTYNEQFF.

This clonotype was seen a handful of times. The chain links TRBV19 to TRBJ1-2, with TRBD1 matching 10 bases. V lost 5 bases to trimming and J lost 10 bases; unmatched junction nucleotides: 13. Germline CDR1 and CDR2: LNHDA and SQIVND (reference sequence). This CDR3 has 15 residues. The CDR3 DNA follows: TGTGCCAGTAGTGCCCCCGGGACAGGGGACTTTGCCTACACCTTC. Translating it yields CASSAPGTGDFAYTF.

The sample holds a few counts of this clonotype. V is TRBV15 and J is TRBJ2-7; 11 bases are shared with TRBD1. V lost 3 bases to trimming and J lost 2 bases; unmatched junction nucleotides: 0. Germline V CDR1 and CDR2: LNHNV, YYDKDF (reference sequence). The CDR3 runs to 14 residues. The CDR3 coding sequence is TGTGCCACCAGCAGGGGACAGGGGGCCTACGAGCAGTACTTC. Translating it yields CATSRGQGAYEQYF.

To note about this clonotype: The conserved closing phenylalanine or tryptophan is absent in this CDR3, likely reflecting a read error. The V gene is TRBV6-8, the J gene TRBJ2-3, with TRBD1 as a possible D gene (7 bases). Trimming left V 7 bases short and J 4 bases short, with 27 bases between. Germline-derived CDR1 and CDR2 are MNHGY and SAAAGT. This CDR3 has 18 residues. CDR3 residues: CASTPRRGQGWDSDTQYL. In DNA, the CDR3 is TGTGCCAGCACCCCTCGAAGGGGGCAGGGCTGGGACTCAGATACGCAGTATTTA.

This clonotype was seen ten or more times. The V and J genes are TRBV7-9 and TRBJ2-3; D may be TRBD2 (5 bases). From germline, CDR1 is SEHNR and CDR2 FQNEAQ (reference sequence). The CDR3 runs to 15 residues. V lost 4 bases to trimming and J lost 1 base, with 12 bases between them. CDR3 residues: CASSSSGAGTDTQYF. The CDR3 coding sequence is TGTGCCAGCAGCTCCAGCGGTGCGGGCACAGATACGCAGTATTTT.

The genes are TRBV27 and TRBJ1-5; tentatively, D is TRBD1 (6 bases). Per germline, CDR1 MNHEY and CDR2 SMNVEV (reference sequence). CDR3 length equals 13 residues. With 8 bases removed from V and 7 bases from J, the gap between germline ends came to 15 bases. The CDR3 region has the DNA TGTGCCAGCCGAGGGGGGGGGGGACAGCCCCAGCATTTT. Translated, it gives CASRGGGGQPQHF.